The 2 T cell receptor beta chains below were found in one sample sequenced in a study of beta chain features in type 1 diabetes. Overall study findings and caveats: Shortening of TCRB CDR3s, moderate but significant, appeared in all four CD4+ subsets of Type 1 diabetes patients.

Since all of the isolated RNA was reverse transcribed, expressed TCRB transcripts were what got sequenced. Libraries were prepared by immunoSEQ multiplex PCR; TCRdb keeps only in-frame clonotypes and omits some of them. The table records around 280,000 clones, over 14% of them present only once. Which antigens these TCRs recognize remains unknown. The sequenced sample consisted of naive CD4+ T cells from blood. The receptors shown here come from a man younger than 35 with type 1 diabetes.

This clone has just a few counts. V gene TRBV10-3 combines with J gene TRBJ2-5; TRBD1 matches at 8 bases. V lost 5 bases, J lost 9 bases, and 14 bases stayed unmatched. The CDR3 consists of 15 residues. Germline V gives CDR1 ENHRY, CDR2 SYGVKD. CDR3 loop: CAISRQGLGGEAQYF. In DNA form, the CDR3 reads TGTGCCATCAGTAGACAGGGGTTGGGGGGTGAAGCCCAGTACTTC.

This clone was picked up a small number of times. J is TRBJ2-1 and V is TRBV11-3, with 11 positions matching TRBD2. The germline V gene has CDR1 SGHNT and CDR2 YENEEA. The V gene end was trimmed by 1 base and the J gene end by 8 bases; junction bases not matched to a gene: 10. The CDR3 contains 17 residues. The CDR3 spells CASSLVPLAGEADEQFF. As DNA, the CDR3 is TGTGCCAGCAGCTTAGTCCCACTAGCGGGAGAAGCCGATGAGCAGTTCTTC. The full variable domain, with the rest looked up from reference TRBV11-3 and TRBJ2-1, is EAGVVQSPRYKIIEKKQPVAFWCNPISGHNTLYWYLQNLGQGPELLIRYENEEAVDDSQLPKDRFSAERLKGVDSTLKIQPAELGDSAVYLCASSLVPLAGEADEQFFGPGTRLTVL.